Shown below are 23 T cell receptor beta chains from a single sample sequenced in a study of T cells in Graves' hyperthyroidism and ophthalmopathy. The TCR beta CDR3 regions underwent amplification using RNA transcripts as the source. The TCR CDR3 first-round RT-PCR relied on the HTBI primer set. TCRdb re-derived calls from the multiplex PCR reads in MiXCR, one entry per CDR3 protein. Of 500,000 to 750,000 distinct CDR3 sequences in the sample, about 15% were seen once. The sequencing input was blood. The receptor set was obtained from a woman aged 30 to 39 with Graves' hyperthyroidism.

This clonotype has ten or more counts. The V and J genes are TRBV20-1 and TRBJ1-5; D may be TRBD1 (6 bases). Germline lookup yields CDR1 DFQATT and CDR2 SNEGSKA (reference sequence). V lost 4 bases and J 1 base, leaving 14 bases between the germline ends. The CDR3 is 15 residues long. The CDR3 nucleotides are TGCAGTGCTACCAAGGACAGCCTCAGCAATCAGCCCCAGCATTTT. Protein sequence: CSATKDSLSNQPQHF.

About this clonotype itself: A much more abundant neighbour one base away suggests this may be a read error. This chain links TRBV11-2 with TRBJ2-1, with D possibly being TRBD2 (5 bases). The CDR3 runs to 15 residues. The V gene's germline CDR1 is SGHAT and CDR2 FQNNGV. The CDR3 loop is CASSLNGMSYNGQFF. CDR3 nucleotides: TGTGCCAGCAGCCTAAACGGGATGTCCTACAATGGGCAGTTCTTC.

This clonotype was seen many times. This chain joins TRBV28 and TRBJ2-1; 11 bases fit TRBD2. This CDR3 spans 15 amino acids. V trimming: 5 bases; J trimming: 5 bases; junction bases outside the gene matches: 5. Germline V lookup: CDR1 MDHEN, CDR2 SYDVKM. This CDR3 is CASSHGTSGDNEQFF. CDR3 DNA: TGTGCCAGCAGTCACGGGACTAGCGGAGACAATGAGCAGTTCTTC.

The sample holds one count of this clonotype. This sequence joins TRBV12-3 or TRBV12-4 and TRBJ2-2; 11 nucleotides match TRBD1. Germline trimming cut 4 bases from V and 9 bases from J; bases unmatched to any gene: 10. The CDR3 covers 16 residues. DNA for the CDR3: TGTGCCAGCAGTTCGGACAGGGGGCACATACGCAGGGAGCTGTTTTTT. The encoded protein is CASSSDRGHIRRELFF.

V usage is TRBV20-1 and J usage is TRBJ2-1; D unresolved. The CDR3 contains 16 residues. Germline-derived CDR1 and CDR2 are DFQATT and SNEGSKA (reference sequence). The ends were cut back, 0 bases at V and 0 bases at J, with 12 bases in the middle. The CDR3, as DNA: TGCAGTGCTAGAGATATATGGACGAGCTCCTACAATGAGCAGTTCTTC. It codes for CSARDIWTSSYNEQFF.

The chain carries TRBV2 and TRBJ2-3, with 9 bases matching TRBD2. Germline CDR1 SNHLY, CDR2 FYNNEI. This CDR3 region has 16 residues. The V segment lost 4 bases and the J segment 2 bases; nucleotides outside the gene matches: 7. The CDR3 protein is CASSVWAGGVTDTQYF. In DNA form, the CDR3 reads TGTGCCAGCAGTGTCTGGGCGGGAGGGGTCACAGATACGCAGTATTTT.

Many counts were recorded for this clonotype. The chain couples TRBV28 to TRBJ2-7; D unclear. This CDR3 contains 12 residues. V lost 10 bases, J lost 2 bases, and 12 bases lay in between. Germline CDR1 MDHEN, CDR2 SYDVKM. CDR3 sequence (DNA): TGTGCCACGACGGACGCCCCCTACGAGCAGTACTTC. Its translation is CATTDAPYEQYF.

This clonotype was observed a handful of times. This chain uses TRBV18 with TRBJ2-1; 13 nucleotides align to TRBD2. CDR1 and CDR2 (germline): KGHSH, LQKENI. The length of the CDR3 is 16 residues. Trimming removed 4 bases from V and 9 bases from J; junction bases left unmatched: 9. The CDR3 is CASSQPGLAGFAEQFF. In nucleotides, the CDR3 is TGTGCCAGCTCACAACCGGGACTAGCGGGATTTGCTGAGCAGTTCTTC.

This chain uses TRBV12-3 or TRBV12-4 with TRBJ1-1; D is perhaps TRBD1 (5 bases). This CDR3 is 13 amino acids long. The V end lost 5 bases, the J end lost 5 bases, and 12 bases lay between the germline ends. CDR3 protein: CASSVTEGTEAFF. As DNA, the CDR3 is TGTGCCAGCAGTGTGACAGAGGGGACTGAAGCTTTCTTT.

In its sample, this clonotype was seen many times. The CDR3 is CASSIPSGGSSYNEQFF. In DNA, the CDR3 is TGTGCCAGCAGCATTCCTAGCGGGGGAAGCTCCTACAATGAGCAGTTCTTC. The chain uses TRBV7-9 and TRBJ2-1, with TRBD2 matching 10 bases. CDR1 and CDR2 (germline): SEHNR, FQNEAQ (reference sequence). There are 17 residues in the CDR3. V shed 5 bases and J 0 bases; nucleotides not matched to a gene: 7.

On this clonotype: Just one base apart from a much larger clone, this may be a read error. This chain links TRBV15 with TRBJ2-1; 8 nucleotides align to TRBD1. CDR1 is LNHNV and CDR2 is YYDKDF in the germline V gene (reference sequence). This CDR3 is 15 amino acids long. V lost 1 base and J lost 6; bases outside the gene matches: 5. CDR3 amino acids: CATSRGRQGINEQFF. DNA of the CDR3: TGTGCCACCAGCAGAGGAAGACAGGGGATCAATGAGCAGTTCTTC.

Many counts were recorded for this clonotype. The chain has TRBV29-1 and TRBJ2-3; 8 nucleotides match TRBD2. After removal of 3 bases from V and 7 bases from J, the junction contained 3 bases not matched to a gene. Germline V CDR1 and CDR2: SQVTM, ANQGSEA. The CDR3 extends over 12 amino acids. The CDR3 here is CSVEGLEYTQYF. The CDR3 nucleotides read TGCAGCGTTGAGGGACTAGAATATACGCAGTATTTT.

For the CDR3, the DNA is TGTGCCAGTAGTCCCAAGGTAGTGAGAGTCACAGATACGCAGTATTTT. Protein: CASSPKVVRVTDTQYF. V and J are TRBV19 and TRBJ2-3; D not certain. Trimming pared 5 bases from V and 2 bases from J, leaving 17 bases between. Germline loops: CDR1 LNHDA, CDR2 SQIVND (reference sequence). The CDR3 runs 16 residues.

This clonotype was seen many times. The CDR3 reads CSARVRTGVAVNTEAFF. As DNA, the CDR3 is TGCAGTGCTAGAGTGAGGACAGGGGTGGCGGTGAACACTGAAGCTTTCTTT. The chain joins TRBV20-1 to TRBJ1-1; TRBD1 matches 9 bases. CDR3 length equals 17 residues. Germline V CDR1 and CDR2: DFQATT, SNEGSKA (reference sequence). Trimming removed 1 base from V and 0 bases from J; junction bases left unmatched: 9.

This clonotype has at least ten counts. The rearrangement links TRBV5-1 to TRBJ2-7; 7 bases agree with TRBD2. CDR1 and CDR2 from the germline V gene are SGHRS and YFSETQ. The CDR3 runs to 15 residues. V shed 2 bases and J 1 base; nucleotides not matched to a gene: 6. The CDR3 loop is CASSFGGLTSYEQYF. The DNA of the CDR3 is TGCGCCAGCAGCTTCGGGGGGTTAACTTCCTACGAGCAGTACTTC.

This clonotype was observed many times. J is TRBJ2-5 and V is TRBV20-1, with 11 bases that match TRBD2. This CDR3 is built from 14 residues. Trimming at V came to 5 bases and at J to 5 bases, leaving 7 bases not matched to a gene. The V gene's germline CDR1 is DFQATT and CDR2 SNEGSKA (reference sequence). CDR3: CSAVAGGPLETQYF. CDR3 DNA: TGCAGTGCTGTAGCGGGAGGGCCTTTGGAGACCCAGTACTTC.

CDR3 nucleotides: TGCAGTGCTAGAGGGACTAGCGACGAGCAGTACTTC. Translated: CSARGTSDEQYF. This chain uses TRBV20-1 with TRBJ2-7, with 9 bases that match TRBD2. The CDR3 runs to 12 residues. Germline trimming cut 1 base from V and 5 bases from J; bases unmatched to any gene: 0. CDR1 and CDR2 from the germline V gene are DFQATT and SNEGSKA (reference sequence).

Many counts were recorded for this clonotype. The chain employs TRBV10-3 and TRBJ2-2; perhaps TRBD2 as D (6 bases). V was trimmed by 4 bases and J by 3 bases, leaving 12 bases between them. This CDR3 is 15 amino acids long. The germline V gene encodes CDR1 ENHRY and CDR2 SYGVKD. The CDR3, as DNA: TGTGCCATCAGTGCGGCTCCGGGGGACACCGGGGAGCTGTTTTTT. It yields the protein CAISAAPGDTGELFF.

At least ten counts were recorded for this clonotype. V gene TRBV11-2 combines with J gene TRBJ1-1; D remains unclear. Deletions cut 5 bases from V and 7 bases from J, with 11 bases between. Per germline, CDR1 SGHAT and CDR2 FQNNGV. This CDR3 region has 12 residues. The CDR3 spells CASSRTDGEAFF. For the CDR3, the DNA is TGTGCCAGCAGCCGCACGGACGGTGAAGCTTTCTTT.

This clonotype was recorded at least ten times. The gene calls are TRBV2 and TRBJ2-2; D remains ambiguous. Per germline, CDR1 SNHLY and CDR2 FYNNEI. This CDR3 has 13 residues. V shed 4 bases and J shed 7 bases, with 10 bases lying between them. The CDR3 is CASSVRAGGELFF. Here the CDR3 DNA reads TGTGCCAGCAGTGTAAGGGCTGGCGGGGAGCTGTTTTTT. Full variable domain (missing parts from reference TRBV2 and TRBJ2-2): EPEVTQTPSHQVTQMGQEVILRCVPISNHLYFYWYRQILGQKVEFLVSFYNNEISEKSEIFDDQFSVERPDGSNFTLKIRSTKLEDSAMYFCASSVRAGGELFFGEGSRLTVL.

In its sample, this clonotype was seen many times. This chain links TRBV7-6 with TRBJ1-1, with a possible D match to TRBD1 (5 bases). This CDR3 has 14 residues. Germline V CDR1 and CDR2: SGHVS, FNYEAQ. The V end lost 3 bases, the J end lost 6 bases, and 14 bases lay between the germline ends. The CDR3 DNA follows: TGTGCCAGCAGCTTGGGGCCCGCACGATCTGAAGCTTTCTTT. Its translation is CASSLGPARSEAFF.

In its sample, this clonotype was seen a few times. V is TRBV10-3 and J is TRBJ2-2, with D tentatively TRBD2 (6 bases). In germline, CDR1 is ENHRY, CDR2 SYGVKD. The CDR3 runs to 17 residues. V was clipped by 2 bases and J by 3 bases, with 16 bases between them. The DNA of the CDR3 is TGTGCCATCAGTGAGCCCCGCGGGGTCCAAGACACCGGGGAGCTGTTTTTT. Amino acid sequence: CAISEPRGVQDTGELFF.

This clonotype appeared many times. The chain couples TRBV6-1 to TRBJ2-7; 10 bases map to TRBD1. This CDR3 is built from 15 residues. The germline CDR1 and CDR2 sequences are MNHNS and SASEGT. Trimming removed 6 bases from V and 6 bases from J; junction bases left unmatched: 11. The CDR3 region has the DNA TGTGCCAGCAGGGCCCGGGACAGGGGAAGTGCCGAGCAGTACTTC. Its translation: CASRARDRGSAEQYF.